The sequence of this T cell receptor beta chain was determined in a study of T cell responses to AZD1222 COVID-19 vaccine. Study observations and caveats: Repertoire samples came only from after the peak T cell response. Clonal diversity may have been underestimated in mostly white British donors. Vaccine-associated CD4 TCRs spanned spike, dominant at 160-218 and 743-854. Targets within unmutated variant regions were reportedly found for nearly half of spike-specific TCRs.

CDR1 and CDR2 from the germline V gene are SGHTA and FQGNSA. The CDR3 loop spans 17 amino acids. J was trimmed by 5 bases and V by 4 bases; bases with no gene match: 9. The protocol was immunoSEQ multiplex PCR, while the TCRdb copy is restricted to in-frame clones and leaves out a portion. This table has some 99,000 clones, around 90% appearing once. Remarks on this clone: The antigen is undetermined.

This TCR derives from an adult in good health. The chain combines TRBV7-2 with TRBJ2-1, with 12 bases fitting TRBD2. The input for sequencing was peripheral blood, taken on day 0 of MenACWY control vaccination. The chain's CDR3 is CASSSTSGGLGDNEQFF. CDR3 nucleotides: TGTGCCAGCAGCTCTACTAGCGGGGGGCTCGGTGACAATGAGCAGTTCTTC. The full variable domain, with the rest looked up from reference TRBV7-2 and TRBJ2-1, is GAGVSQSPSNKVTEKGKDVELRCDPISGHTALYWYRQSLGQGLEFLIYFQGNSAPDKSGLPSDRFSAERTGGSVSTLTIQRTQQEDSAVYLCASSSTSGGLGDNEQFFGPGTRLTVL.